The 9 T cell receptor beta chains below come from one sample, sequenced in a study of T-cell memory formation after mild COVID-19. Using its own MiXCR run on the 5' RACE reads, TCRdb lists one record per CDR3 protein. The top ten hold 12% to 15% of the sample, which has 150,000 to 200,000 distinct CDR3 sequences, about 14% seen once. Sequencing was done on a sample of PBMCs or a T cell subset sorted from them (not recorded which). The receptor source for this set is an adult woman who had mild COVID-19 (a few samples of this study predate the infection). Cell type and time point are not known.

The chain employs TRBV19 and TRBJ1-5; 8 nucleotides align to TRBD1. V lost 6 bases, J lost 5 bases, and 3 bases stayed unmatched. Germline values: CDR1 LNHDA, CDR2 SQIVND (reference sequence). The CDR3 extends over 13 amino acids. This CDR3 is CASRDRVDQPQHF. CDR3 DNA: TGTGCCAGTAGGGACAGGGTAGATCAGCCCCAGCATTTT.

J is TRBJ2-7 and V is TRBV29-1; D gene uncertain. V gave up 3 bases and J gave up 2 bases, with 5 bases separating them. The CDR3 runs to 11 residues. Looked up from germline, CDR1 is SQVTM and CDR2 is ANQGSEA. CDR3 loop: CSVEGTYEQYF. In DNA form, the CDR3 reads TGCAGCGTTGAGGGGACCTACGAGCAGTACTTC.

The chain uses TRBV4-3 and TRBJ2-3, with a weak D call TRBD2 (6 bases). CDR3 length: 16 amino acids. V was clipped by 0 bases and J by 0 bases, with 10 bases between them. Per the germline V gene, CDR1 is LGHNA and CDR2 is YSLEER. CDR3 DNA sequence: TGCGCCAGCAGCCAAGAGGGCGGGGTTAGCACAGATACGCAGTATTTT. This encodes CASSQEGGVSTDTQYF.

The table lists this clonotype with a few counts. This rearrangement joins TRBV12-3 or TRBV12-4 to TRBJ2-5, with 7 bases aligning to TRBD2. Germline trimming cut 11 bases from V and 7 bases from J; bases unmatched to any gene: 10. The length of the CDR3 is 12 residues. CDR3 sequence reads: CAFGTTHRTQYF. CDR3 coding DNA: TGTGCCTTCGGGACTACCCATAGGACCCAGTACTTC.

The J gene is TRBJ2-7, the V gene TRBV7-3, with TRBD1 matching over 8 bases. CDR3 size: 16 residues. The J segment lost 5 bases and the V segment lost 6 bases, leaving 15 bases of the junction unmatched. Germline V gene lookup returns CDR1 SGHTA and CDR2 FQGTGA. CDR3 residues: CASSLGYRGYRNEQYF. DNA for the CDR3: TGTGCCAGCAGTTTAGGGTACAGGGGGTATCGAAACGAGCAGTACTTC.

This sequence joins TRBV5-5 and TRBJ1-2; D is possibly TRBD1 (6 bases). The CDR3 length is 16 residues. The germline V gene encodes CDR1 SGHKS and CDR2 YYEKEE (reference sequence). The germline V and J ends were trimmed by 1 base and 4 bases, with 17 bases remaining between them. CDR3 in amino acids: CASSLSVTGLSYGYTF. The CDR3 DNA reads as TGTGCCAGCAGCTTGTCGGTCACAGGGTTGAGCTATGGCTACACCTTC.

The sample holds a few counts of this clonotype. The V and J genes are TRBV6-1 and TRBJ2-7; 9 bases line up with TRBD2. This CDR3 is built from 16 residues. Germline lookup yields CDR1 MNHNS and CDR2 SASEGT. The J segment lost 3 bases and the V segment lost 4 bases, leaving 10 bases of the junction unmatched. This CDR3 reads CASSVARIAGDYEQYF. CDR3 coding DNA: TGTGCCAGCAGTGTGGCTCGGATAGCGGGAGACTACGAGCAGTACTTC.

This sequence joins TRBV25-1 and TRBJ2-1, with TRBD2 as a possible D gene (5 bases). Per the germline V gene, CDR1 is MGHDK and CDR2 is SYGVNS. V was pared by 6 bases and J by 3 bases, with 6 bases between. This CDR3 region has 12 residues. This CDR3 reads CASRDYYNEQFF. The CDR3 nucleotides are TGTGCCAGCAGAGACTACTACAATGAGCAGTTCTTC.

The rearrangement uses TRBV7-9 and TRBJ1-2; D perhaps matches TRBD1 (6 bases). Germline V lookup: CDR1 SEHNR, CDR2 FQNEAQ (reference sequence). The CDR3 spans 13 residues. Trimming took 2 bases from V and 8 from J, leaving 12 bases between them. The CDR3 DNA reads TGTGCCAGCAGCTTACGGGGGGCGCAGGGCTACACCTTC. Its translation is CASSLRGAQGYTF.